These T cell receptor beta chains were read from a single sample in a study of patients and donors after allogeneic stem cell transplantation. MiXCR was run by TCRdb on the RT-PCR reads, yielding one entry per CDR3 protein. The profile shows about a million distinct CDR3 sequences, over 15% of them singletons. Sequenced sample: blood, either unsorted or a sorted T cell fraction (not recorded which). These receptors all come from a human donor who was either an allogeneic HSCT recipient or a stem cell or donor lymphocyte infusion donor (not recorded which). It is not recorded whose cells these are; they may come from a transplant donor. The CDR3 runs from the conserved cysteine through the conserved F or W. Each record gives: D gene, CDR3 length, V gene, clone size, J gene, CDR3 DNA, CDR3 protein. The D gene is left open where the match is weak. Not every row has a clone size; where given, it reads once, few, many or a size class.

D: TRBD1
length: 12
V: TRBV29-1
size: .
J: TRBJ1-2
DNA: TGCAGCGTTGGGGCCGGGACAGATGGCTACACCTTC
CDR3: CSVGAGTDGYTF

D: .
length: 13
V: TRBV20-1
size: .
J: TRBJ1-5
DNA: TGCAGTGCTAGACCCGACGGGAATCAGCCCCAGCATTTT
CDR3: CSARPDGNQPQHF

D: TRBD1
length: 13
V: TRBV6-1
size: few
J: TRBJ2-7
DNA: TGTGCCAGCAGTCGACAGGGTTTCCTCGAGCAGTACTTC
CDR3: CASSRQGFLEQYF

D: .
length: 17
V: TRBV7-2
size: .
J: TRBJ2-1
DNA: TGTGCCAGCAGCTCCAGTACGGGACTCGGAAATTACAATGAGCAGTTCTTC
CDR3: CASSSSTGLGNYNEQFF

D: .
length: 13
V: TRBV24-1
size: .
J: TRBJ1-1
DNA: TGTGCCACCAGTGAGGTGGATCGGACTGAAGCTTTCTTT
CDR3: CATSEVDRTEAFF

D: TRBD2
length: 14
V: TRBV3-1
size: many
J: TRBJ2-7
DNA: TGTGCCAGCAGCTACCTAGCGGGAGGACCCGAGCAGTACTTC
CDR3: CASSYLAGGPEQYF

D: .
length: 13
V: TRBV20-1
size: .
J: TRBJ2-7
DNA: TGCAGTGTCCTAGGCCCGGAGGGGAGCGAGCAGTACTTC
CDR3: CSVLGPEGSEQYF

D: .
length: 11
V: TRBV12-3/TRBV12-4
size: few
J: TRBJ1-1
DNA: TGTGCCAGCAGTTTGACCGGGAGGGCTTTCTTT
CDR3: CASSLTGRAFF

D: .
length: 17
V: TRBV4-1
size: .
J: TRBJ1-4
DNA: TGCGCCAGCAGCCCAAGGGACGTGATAGCAACTAATGAAAAACTGTTTTTT
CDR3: CASSPRDVIATNEKLFF

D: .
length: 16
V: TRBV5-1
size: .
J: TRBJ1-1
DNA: TGCGCCAGCAGCTTGGAGGCTGGGCGGTCGGGAACTGAAGCTTTCTTT
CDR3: CASSLEAGRSGTEAFF

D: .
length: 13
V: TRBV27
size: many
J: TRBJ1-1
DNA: TGTGCCAGCAGTTTAGATGCCGGAACTGAAGCTTTCTTT
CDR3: CASSLDAGTEAFF

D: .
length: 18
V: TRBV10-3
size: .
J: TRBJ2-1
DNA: TGTGCCATCAGTGAGTCTGGACACGCGGGAACTTTTATTAATGAGCAGTTCTTC
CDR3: CAISESGHAGTFINEQFF

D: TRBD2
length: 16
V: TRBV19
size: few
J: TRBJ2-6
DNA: TGTGCCAGTAGTCTCCCGGGACTAGCTGGGGCCAACGTCCTGACTTTC
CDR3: CASSLPGLAGANVLTF

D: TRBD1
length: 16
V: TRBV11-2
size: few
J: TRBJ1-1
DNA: TGTGCCAGCAGCCAGCGGGGACAGTACATGAACACTGAAGCTTTCTTT
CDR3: CASSQRGQYMNTEAFF

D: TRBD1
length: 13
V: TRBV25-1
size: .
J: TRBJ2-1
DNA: TGTGCCAGCATGGCGGCAGGGGGCAATGAGCAGTTCTTC
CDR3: CASMAAGGNEQFF

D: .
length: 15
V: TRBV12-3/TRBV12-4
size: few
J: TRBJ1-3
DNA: TGTGCCAGCAACTTGGGGGAATTCTCTGGAAACACCATATATTTT
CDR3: CASNLGEFSGNTIYF

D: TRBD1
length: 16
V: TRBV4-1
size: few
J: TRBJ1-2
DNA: TGCGCCAGCAGCCAAGTGCTAAACAGGGGGAGTGGTGGCTACACCTTC
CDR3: CASSQVLNRGSGGYTF

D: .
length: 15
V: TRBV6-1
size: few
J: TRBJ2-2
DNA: TGTGCCACCCTACCCGGGACAAAGAGGACCGGGGAGCTGTTTTTT
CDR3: CATLPGTKRTGELFF

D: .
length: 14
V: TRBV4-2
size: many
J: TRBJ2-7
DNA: TGTGCCAGCAGCCAAGTGGGCAGTTCCTACGAGCAGTACTTC
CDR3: CASSQVGSSYEQYF

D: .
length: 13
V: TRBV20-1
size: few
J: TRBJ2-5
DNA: TGCAGTGCTAGTCAGATCGTACAAGAGACCCAGTACTTC
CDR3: CSASQIVQETQYF

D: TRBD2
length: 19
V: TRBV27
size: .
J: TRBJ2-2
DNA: TGTGCCAGCAGTTTTGTGGTTCTCCCGGGGGGGAGAGGCACCGGGGAGCTGTTTTTT
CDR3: CASSFVVLPGGRGTGELFF

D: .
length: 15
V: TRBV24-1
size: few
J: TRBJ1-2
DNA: TGTGCCACCAGTGATTTGGACGGGGACAATTATGGCTACACCTTC
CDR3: CATSDLDGDNYGYTF

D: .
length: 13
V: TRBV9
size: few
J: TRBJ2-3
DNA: TGTGCCAGCAGCCCCGCAAGTTCGGATACGCAGTATTTT
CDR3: CASSPASSDTQYF